This T cell receptor (beta chain) was sequenced during a study of cytomegalovirus exposure and HLA in healthy donors. The CDR3 contains 19 residues. Germline CDR1 reads SGHTA; CDR2 reads FQGNSA. J gave up 0 bases and V 1 base, and 7 bases lay outside the gene matches. In the PCR, 60 Vbeta and 13 Jbeta primers were used. How the authors handled the data: Some 10 million of the roughly 80 million unique TCR beta chains counted in a later analysis were shared. Sequencing used immunoSEQ multiplex PCR; TCRdb keeps in-frame clones, though not all of them. The V and J calls and clone size come from that table; D and trimming were worked out from the DNA. The table includes 110,000 to 150,000 clones, roughly 80% detected once. About this clone itself: The antigen remains unidentified.

Study-wide points: Follow-up analysis later connected one missense variant in DCLRE1C with trimming of TCR beta V- and J-genes.

The receptor was isolated from a boy aged 2 to 10 in good health and CMV-seronegative. The genes are TRBV7-2 and TRBJ2-3, with 13 bases aligning to TRBD2. Sample: PBMCs. The CDR3 DNA reads as TGTGCCAGCAGCTTAGAACTAGCGGGAGGGCCCGCTAGCACAGATACGCAGTATTTT. Its translation: CASSLELAGGPASTDTQYF.